One TCR beta chain is described in this entry. The target antigen is unknown. There are 15 residues in the CDR3. The germline V gene has CDR1 MNHEY and CDR2 SVGAGI. The V and J ends lost 4 bases and 6 bases, in that order; junction bases with no gene match: 9. This specimen belongs to a study of cytomegalovirus exposure and HLA in healthy donors. Regarding the study as a whole: An analysis that was carried out later associated fewer than 20,000 TCR beta sequences with HLA alleles at 0.05 false discovery rate. A few CMV-associated chains were confirmed in vitro to be specific for CMV antigens. Highest at DRB1 and lowest at HLA-C, TCR association rates differed among HLA loci in a later analysis. Generally TCR sequences proved uncommon, though certain public TCRs appeared in numerous donors.

The study ran its PCR with 60 Vbeta and 13 Jbeta primers. Sequenced by immunoSEQ multiplex PCR; TCRdb stores in-frame clones only, minus some. This table has some 200,000 clones, 82% appearing once. The clonotype originates from a woman between 45 and 65 years old in good health and CMV-seropositive. This rearrangement joins TRBV6-5 to TRBJ2-3; TRBD2 agrees at 8 bases. Specimen: PBMCs. DNA for the CDR3: TGTGCCAGCAGTTTGCTCAGCGGGAGTGGCGATACGCAGTATTTT. Residues: CASSLLSGSGDTQYF.